This TCR beta chain comes out of a study of CD8 T cells in ankylosing spondylitis. Via MiXCR, TCRdb re-called the 5' RACE reads, giving one row per CDR3 protein. In the table there are some 700,000 distinct CDR3 sequences, 19% of which are singletons. The germline CDR1 and CDR2 sequences are WSHSY and SAAADI. J lost 6 bases, V lost 1 base, and 6 bases had no gene match. This CDR3 region has 16 residues. Findings and limits, study-wide: Seemingly distinctive of ankylosing spondylitis blood was a TCR beta motif formed by eight highly homologous variants. Disease-associated clones were reportedly significantly overrepresented in matched ankylosing spondylitis synovial fluid. Earlier reports found some motif variants in synovial fluid and blood in reactive arthritis.

This clonotype showed up many times. The antigen remains undetermined. The V call is TRBV10-2, the J call TRBJ2-2; 9 positions match TRBD2. The sample was blood, either unsorted or a sorted T cell fraction (not recorded which). This clonotype was obtained from a male donor with ankylosing spondylitis. This CDR3 is CASSEFGGRAPGELFF. CDR3 sequence (DNA): TGCGCCAGCAGTGAGTTTGGCGGGAGGGCTCCCGGGGAGCTGTTTTTT.